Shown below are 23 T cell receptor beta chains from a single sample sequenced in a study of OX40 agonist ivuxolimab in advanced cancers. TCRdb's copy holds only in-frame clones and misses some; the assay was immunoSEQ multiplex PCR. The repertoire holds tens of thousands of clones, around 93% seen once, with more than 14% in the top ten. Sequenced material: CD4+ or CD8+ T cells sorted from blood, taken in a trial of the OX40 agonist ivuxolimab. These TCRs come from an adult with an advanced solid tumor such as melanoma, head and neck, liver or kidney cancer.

The CDR3 loop is CATLPGLAGVGELFF. The CDR3 DNA reads TGTGCCACCCTCCCGGGACTAGCGGGAGTCGGGGAGCTGTTTTTT. The J gene is TRBJ2-2, the V gene TRBV28, with 14 positions matching TRBD2. This CDR3 is 15 amino acids long. Germline lookup yields CDR1 MDHEN and CDR2 SYDVKM. V gave up 10 bases and J gave up 7 bases; unmatched junction bases: 8.

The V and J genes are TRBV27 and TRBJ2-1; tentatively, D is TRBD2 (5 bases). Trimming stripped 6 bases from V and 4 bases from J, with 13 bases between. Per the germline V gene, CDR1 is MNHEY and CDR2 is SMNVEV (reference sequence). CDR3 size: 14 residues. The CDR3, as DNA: TGTGCCAGCAGCCCAGAGGGCGGGTACAATGAGCAGTTCTTC. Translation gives CASSPEGGYNEQFF.

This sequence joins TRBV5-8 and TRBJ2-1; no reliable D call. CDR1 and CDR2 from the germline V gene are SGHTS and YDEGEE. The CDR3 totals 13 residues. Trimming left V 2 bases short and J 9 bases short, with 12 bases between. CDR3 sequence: CASSLSGSLEQFF. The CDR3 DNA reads TGTGCCAGCAGCTTATCCGGATCCCTTGAGCAGTTCTTC.

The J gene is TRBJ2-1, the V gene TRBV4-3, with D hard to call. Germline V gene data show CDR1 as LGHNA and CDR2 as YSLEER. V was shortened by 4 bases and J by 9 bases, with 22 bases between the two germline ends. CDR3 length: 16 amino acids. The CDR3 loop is CASSPGVGWTSIEQFF. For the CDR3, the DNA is TGCGCCAGCAGCCCCGGCGTGGGTTGGACCAGTATTGAGCAGTTCTTC.

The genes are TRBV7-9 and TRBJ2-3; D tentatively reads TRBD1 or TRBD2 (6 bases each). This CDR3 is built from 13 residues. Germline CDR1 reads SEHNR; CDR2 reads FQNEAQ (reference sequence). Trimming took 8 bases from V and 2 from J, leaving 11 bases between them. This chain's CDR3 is CASSRGPTDTQYF. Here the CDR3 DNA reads TGTGCCAGCTCTCGGGGGCCCACAGATACGCAGTATTTT.

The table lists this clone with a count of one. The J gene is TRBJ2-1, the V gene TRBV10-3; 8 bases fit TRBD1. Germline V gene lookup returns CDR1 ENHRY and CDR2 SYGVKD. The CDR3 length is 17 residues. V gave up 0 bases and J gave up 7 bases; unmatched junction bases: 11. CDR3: CAISESWTGRIGNEQFF. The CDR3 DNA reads TGTGCCATCAGTGAGTCCTGGACAGGGAGAATTGGGAATGAGCAGTTCTTC.

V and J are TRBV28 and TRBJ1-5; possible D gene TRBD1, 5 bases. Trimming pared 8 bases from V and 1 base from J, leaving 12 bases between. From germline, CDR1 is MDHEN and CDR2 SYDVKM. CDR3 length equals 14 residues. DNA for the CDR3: TGTGCCAGCGCGAGGGGTGGGAGCAATCAGCCCCAGCATTTT. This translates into CASARGGSNQPQHF.

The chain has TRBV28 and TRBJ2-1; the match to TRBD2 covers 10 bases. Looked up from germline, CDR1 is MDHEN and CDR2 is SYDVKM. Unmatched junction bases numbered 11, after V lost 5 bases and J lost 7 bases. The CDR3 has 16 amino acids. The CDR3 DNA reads TGTGCCAGCAGTCTTTATAGCGGGAGGACGTCAAATGAGCAGTTCTTC. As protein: CASSLYSGRTSNEQFF.

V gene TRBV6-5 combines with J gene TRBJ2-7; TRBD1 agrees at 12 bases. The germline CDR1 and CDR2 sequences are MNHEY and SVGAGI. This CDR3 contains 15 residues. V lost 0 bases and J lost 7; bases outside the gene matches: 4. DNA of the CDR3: TGTGCCAGCAGTTACTCGGGGACAGGGGGCGATGAGCAGTACTTC. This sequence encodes CASSYSGTGGDEQYF.

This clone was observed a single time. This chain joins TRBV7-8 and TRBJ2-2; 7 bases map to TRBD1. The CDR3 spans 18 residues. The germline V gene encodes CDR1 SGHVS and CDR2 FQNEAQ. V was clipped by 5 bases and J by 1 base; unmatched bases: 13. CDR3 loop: CASSRQFRDRGNTGELFF. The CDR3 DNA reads TGTGCCAGCAGCCGGCAATTCCGGGACAGAGGGAACACCGGGGAGCTGTTTTTT. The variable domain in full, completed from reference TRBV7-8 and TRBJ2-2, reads GAGVSQSPRYKVAKRGQDVALRCDPISGHVSLFWYQQALGQGPEFLTYFQNEAQLDKSGLPSDRFFAERPEGSVSTLKIQRTQQEDSAVYLCASSRQFRDRGNTGELFFGEGSRLTVL.

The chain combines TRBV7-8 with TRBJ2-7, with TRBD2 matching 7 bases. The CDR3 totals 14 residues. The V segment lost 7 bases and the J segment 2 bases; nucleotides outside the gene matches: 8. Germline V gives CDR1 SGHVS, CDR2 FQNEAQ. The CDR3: CASMGTTRTYEQYF. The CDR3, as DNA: TGTGCCAGCATGGGGACTACAAGAACCTACGAGCAGTACTTC.

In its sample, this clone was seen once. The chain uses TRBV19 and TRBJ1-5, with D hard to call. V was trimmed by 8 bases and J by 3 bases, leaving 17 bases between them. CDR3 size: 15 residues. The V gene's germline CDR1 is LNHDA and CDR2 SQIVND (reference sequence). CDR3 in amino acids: CASGLGWDNNQPQHF. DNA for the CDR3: TGTGCCAGTGGCCTGGGGTGGGATAACAATCAGCCCCAGCATTTT.

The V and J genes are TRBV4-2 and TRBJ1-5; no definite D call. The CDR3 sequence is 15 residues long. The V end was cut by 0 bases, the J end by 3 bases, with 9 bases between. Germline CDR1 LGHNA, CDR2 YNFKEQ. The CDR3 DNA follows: TGTGCCAGCAGCCAAGATCCCGGTCTCAATCAGCCCCAGCATTTT. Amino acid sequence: CASSQDPGLNQPQHF.

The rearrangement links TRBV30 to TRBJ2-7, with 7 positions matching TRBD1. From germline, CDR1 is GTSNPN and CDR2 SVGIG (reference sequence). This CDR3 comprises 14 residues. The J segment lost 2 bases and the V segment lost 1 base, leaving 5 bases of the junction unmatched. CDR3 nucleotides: TGTGCCTGGAGTGAGACCGGGACAGCCTACGAGCAGTACTTC. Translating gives CAWSETGTAYEQYF.

CDR3 DNA: TGTGCCAGCATGGGACAGGGGCAAGATACGCAGTATTTT. Its translation: CASMGQGQDTQYF. The chain is built from TRBV2 and TRBJ2-3; 10 bases are a match to TRBD1. CDR3 size: 13 residues. From germline, CDR1 is SNHLY and CDR2 FYNNEI. The V and J ends lost 7 bases and 5 bases, in that order; junction bases with no gene match: 3.

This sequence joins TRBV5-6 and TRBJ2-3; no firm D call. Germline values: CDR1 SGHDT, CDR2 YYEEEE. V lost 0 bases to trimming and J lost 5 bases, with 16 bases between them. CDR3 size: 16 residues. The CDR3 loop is CASSLALASNQDTQYF. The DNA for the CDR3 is TGTGCCAGCAGCTTGGCCTTGGCGAGCAATCAAGATACGCAGTATTTT.

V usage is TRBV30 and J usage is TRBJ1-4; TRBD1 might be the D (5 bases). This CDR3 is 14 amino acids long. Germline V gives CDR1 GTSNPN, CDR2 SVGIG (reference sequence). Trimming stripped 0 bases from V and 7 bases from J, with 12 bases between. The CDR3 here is CAWSVGQGGEKLFF. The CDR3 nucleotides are TGTGCCTGGAGTGTTGGGCAGGGAGGTGAAAAACTGTTTTTT.

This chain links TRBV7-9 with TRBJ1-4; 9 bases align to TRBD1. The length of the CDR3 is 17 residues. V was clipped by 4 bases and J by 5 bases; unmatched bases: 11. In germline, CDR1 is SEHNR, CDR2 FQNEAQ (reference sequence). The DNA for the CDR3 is TGTGCCAGCAGCTCCCTCGAAACAGGGGGCACAAATGAAAAACTGTTTTTT. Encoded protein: CASSSLETGGTNEKLFF. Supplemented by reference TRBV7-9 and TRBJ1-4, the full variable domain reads DTGVSQNPRHKITKRGQNVTFRCDPISEHNRLYWYRQTLGQGPEFLTYFQNEAQLEKSRLLSDRFSAERPKGSFSTLEIQRTEQGDSAMYLCASSSLETGGTNEKLFFGSGTQLSVL.

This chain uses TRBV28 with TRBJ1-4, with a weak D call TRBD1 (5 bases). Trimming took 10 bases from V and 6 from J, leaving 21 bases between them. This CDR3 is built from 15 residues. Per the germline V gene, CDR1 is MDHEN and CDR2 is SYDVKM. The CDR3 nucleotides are TGTGCCACCACTACCCTCAGGGAATCTCATGAAAAACTGTTTTTT. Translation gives CATTTLRESHEKLFF. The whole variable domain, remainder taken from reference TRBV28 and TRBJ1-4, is DVKVTQSSRYLVKRTGEKVFLECVQDMDHENMFWYRQDPGLGLRLIYFSYDVKMKEKGDIPEGYSVSREKKERFSLILESASTNQTSMYLCATTTLRESHEKLFFGSGTQLSVL.

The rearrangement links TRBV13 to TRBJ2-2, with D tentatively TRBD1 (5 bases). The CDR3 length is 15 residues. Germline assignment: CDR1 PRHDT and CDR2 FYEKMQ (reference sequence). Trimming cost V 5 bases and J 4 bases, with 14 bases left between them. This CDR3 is CASSKSPRATGELFF. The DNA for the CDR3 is TGTGCCAGCAGCAAATCACCCAGGGCCACCGGGGAGCTGTTTTTT.

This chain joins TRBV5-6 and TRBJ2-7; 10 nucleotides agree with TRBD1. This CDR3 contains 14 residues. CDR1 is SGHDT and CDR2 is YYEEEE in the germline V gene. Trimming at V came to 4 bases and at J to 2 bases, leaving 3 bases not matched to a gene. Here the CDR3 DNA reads TGTGCCAGCAGCGTCGGGACAGGGGCCTACGAGCAGTACTTC. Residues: CASSVGTGAYEQYF.

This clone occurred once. The CDR3 reads CASSLKLGDTQYF. The CDR3 nucleotides are TGTGCCAGCAGTTTAAAACTCGGGGATACGCAGTATTTT. The chain recombines TRBV27 with TRBJ2-3; D ambiguous. Trimming cost V 2 bases and J 6 bases, with 9 bases left between them. CDR1 and CDR2 (germline): MNHEY, SMNVEV (reference sequence). The CDR3 is 13 residues long.

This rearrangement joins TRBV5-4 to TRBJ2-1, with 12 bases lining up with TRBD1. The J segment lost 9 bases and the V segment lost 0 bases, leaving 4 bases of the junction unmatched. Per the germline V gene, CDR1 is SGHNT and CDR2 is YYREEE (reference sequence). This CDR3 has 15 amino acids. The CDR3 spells CASSLEGQGALEQFF. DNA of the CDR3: TGTGCCAGCAGCTTGGAGGGACAGGGGGCGCTTGAGCAGTTCTTC.